The sequence of this T cell receptor (beta chain) was determined in a study of shared clonotypes between healthy human individuals (dated by TCRdb to about 2020). Describing the broader study: A couple of women and a few men aged 18 to 49 years were included in the cohort. Per donor, leukapheresis produced somewhere between about 0.8 and 9 billion PBMCs. For each donor, three plates each were used for CD4 naive and CD4 memory, two plates were used for CD8 naive, and one plate was used for CD8 memory. Libraries were prepared and TCR repertoires were sequenced by different laboratories using diverse techniques, in order to increase sequencing depth and limit assay-specific biases. The study deeply sequenced blood TCR repertoires of five healthy adults to estimate repertoire size and the extent of clonotype sharing between individuals. Broader findings and caveats from the paper: Incomplete sequencing was indicated by rarefaction of sorted-subset datasets, despite the large sequencing depth. The small number of donors limited the genetic and exposure-history diversity represented. Naive subsets generally had larger estimated clonotype richness than memory subsets did. Pairwise subsampling indicated that sequencing depth was expected to affect the degree of clonotype sharing among donors. Only blood was sampled, and tissue TCR repertoires likely differ from those in blood. When several donors were compared, the shared fraction of clonotypes was around 5% for naive CD4, about 4% for naive CD8, 2.3% for memory CD4, and roughly 0.4% for memory CD8. Higher generation probabilities were observed for clonotypes shared by all four sorted-subset donors than for non-shared clonotypes.

Using the deep immunoSEQ assay, TCR CDR3 regions were amplified from genomic DNA by multiplex PCR. Extracted genomic DNA from each cell subset was spread evenly across all wells of several immunoSEQ 96-well plates, with each plate serving as a replicate. Each replicate PCR for sorted subsets received about 210 ng genomic DNA, equal to roughly 30,000 T cell genomes. Purified libraries were measured with a Qubit 3.0 fluorometer, size-checked on a Bioanalyzer 2100, and measured again with the KAPA Library Quantification kit. Every immunoSEQ 96-well plate was sequenced on a separate single-read 150-cycle Illumina NextSeq 550 flow cell. The authors' analysis ran thus. The immunoSEQ output contained only junctional sequences without quality scores, so filtering could not match that applied to full-length reads. To assign V/J genes and CDR3, sequences were annotated against IMGT germline references using PyIR, a Python wrapper for IgBLAST v1.9. Reads were filtered out if the reads had weak V/J assignments (E-value above 1e-6), no CDR3, stop codons, out-of-frame junctions, or ambiguous translated residues. V3J clonotypes were defined as sequences sharing the same inferred V gene, J gene, and CDR3 amino acid sequence. Percentage overlap between repertoires was computed as shared unique clonotypes divided by the size of the smaller repertoire. Three approaches were used to assess repertoire richness: RTK rarefaction, the Chao1 estimator, and Recon v2.1 estimates of unobserved clonotypes. For all TCRbeta clonotypes obtained by the gDNA method from four donors, generation probabilities were computed with OLGA. This immuneACCESS table, as held by TCRdb, lists in-frame sequences with V and J called but not all clones. Of the missing ones, under half trace to an unresolved V gene in checked studies; the others have no known cause. The V and J calls and clone size come from that table; D and trimming were worked out from the DNA. For this sample the table gives more than 2 million clones, of which 80% to 95% were detected only once. The biggest ten clones account for more than 1.5% of the sample.

CDR1 and CDR2 (LNHDA, SQIVND) derive from the germline V gene (reference sequence). The CDR3 starts with the cysteine, ends with the phenylalanine, and has 15 residues. Kept here is only the CDR3 DNA, which spans 45 bases and is read in frame from base 1. From V the trimming removes 3 bases and from J it removes 9 bases, while the gene matches leave 10 bases of the junction unaccounted for. CD8 naive samples consisted of CD45RO-negative cells that were positively selected for CCR7, yielding a CD45RA+CCR7+ population without TemRA cells. Donors were healthy HIV-negative adults with no recently reported acute infections or vaccinations. Only Caucasian adults living in Nashville, Tennessee, USA were represented among the donors. Blood was collected by leukapheresis, and PBMCs were isolated by Ficoll-Histopaque density gradient centrifugation and then cryopreserved in liquid nitrogen vapor phase. Analytical flow cytometry was used to check the purity and quantity of every magnetically sorted T cell population. Each sorted fraction had its genomic DNA isolated and then quantified by UV absorbance on a Nanodrop 2000c.

As concerns this clone: No cognate antigen has been identified for it. Base qualities were left out, and no much larger clone turns up one base away.

The sample consisted of naive CD8+ T cells from PBMCs. This sample's cell subset or site label indicates: CD45RA+CCR7+. The receptor's source is a man in his late teens or twenties in good health. Some clones in this sample may be carry-over from other donors' samples. Here the chain combines TRBV19 and TRBJ2-1, and 8 bases in between align with TRBD2. The CDR3 in this case is CASSIFSGSGVEQFF. The sequenced DNA: TGTGCCAGTAGTATTTTCAGCGGGAGCGGTGTTGAGCAGTTCTTC.